The rows below give T cell receptor beta chains drawn from one sample of a study of cytomegalovirus exposure and HLA in healthy donors. Profiling relied on immunoSEQ multiplex PCR, and the TCRdb table lists in-frame clones only, not all of them. The table has around 300,000 clones, around 90% seen once. The sample was PBMCs. These receptor sequences come from a man younger than 40 in good health and CMV-seronegative. Each CDR3 is given without its conserved first and last residue.

V gene,J gene,CDR3 protein
TRBV6-6,TRBJ1-2,ASSHRQGINYGYT
TRBV30,TRBJ2-7,AWSATYEQY
TRBV5-1,TRBJ2-5,ASSFGTSTGGAETQY
TRBV18,TRBJ1-1,ASSPTQGRAF
TRBV7-9,TRBJ2-7,ATGGGSSYEQY
TRBV2,TRBJ2-3,ASSEGGESTDTQY
TRBV11-2,TRBJ2-7,ASSPVGGESSYEQY
TRBV6-5,TRBJ2-3,ASSTSGADTQY
TRBV6-1,TRBJ1-4,ASSVLRGVTNEKLF
TRBV27,TRBJ2-7,ASSLGRDSSYEQY
TRBV4-3,TRBJ1-1,ASSQGRGQGTEAF
TRBV5-6,TRBJ1-1,ASSNQGEAF
TRBV9,TRBJ2-7,ASSVDGTSDYEQY
TRBV4-1,TRBJ1-1,ASGLYMNTEAF
TRBV28,TRBJ1-1,ASSFTGGEAF
TRBV7-6,TRBJ1-1,ASSRSGTTEAF
TRBV7-2,TRBJ1-2,ASSLAEYGYT
TRBV15,TRBJ2-3,ATSRLAGLTDTQY
TRBV7-9,TRBJ2-5,ASSPRSGPTQETQY
TRBV7-8,TRBJ2-7,ASSLGTGRTSEQY
TRBV18,TRBJ1-4,ASSLQKTGEKLF
TRBV6-1,TRBJ2-3,ASSEGSGDTDTQY
TRBV21-1,TRBJ2-1,ASSKKNIPLSSYNEQF
TRBV7-9,TRBJ1-5,ASSLTNQPQH
TRBV20-1,TRBJ2-1,SASSGGQF
TRBV6-6,TRBJ1-6,ASSREGGNSPLH
TRBV7-9,TRBJ1-1,ASSSRGNTEAF
TRBV5-5,TRBJ2-3,ASSPDRATDTQY
TRBV4-3,TRBJ1-6,ASSQVGQGSPLH
TRBV7-2,TRBJ2-7,ASSLGPADEQY
TRBV5-6,TRBJ1-1,ASSRDRANTEAF
TRBV6-5,TRBJ2-7,ASSFLDRVYEQY
TRBV6-6,TRBJ1-2,ASSITGQGTEDGYT
TRBV25-1,TRBJ1-2,ASSDSLQVSKGYT
TRBV25-1,TRBJ2-1,ASSEYGKGGGNGEQF
TRBV28,TRBJ2-1,ASSLRDRVLNEQF
TRBV5-1,TRBJ1-1,ASSSITGTANTEAF
TRBV5-1,TRBJ1-4,ASSLDGTGRTNEKLF
TRBV21-1,TRBJ1-1,ASSKTGTGVDTEAF
TRBV30,TRBJ1-2,AWSRDRGVGYT
TRBV19,TRBJ1-1,ASSNQAGGFRDTEAF
TRBV27,TRBJ1-1,ASSSNRGNTEAF
TRBV15,TRBJ1-2,ATSKPLGTASNYGYT
TRBV19,TRBJ1-5,ASSISAGGSNQPQH
TRBV30,TRBJ1-2,AWGRGDGYT
TRBV15,TRBJ1-1,ATSGQGYAEAF
TRBV6-1,TRBJ1-4,ASNLDRGNEKLF
TRBV25-1,TRBJ1-6,ASSEWVTTKSPLH
TRBV2,TRBJ2-7,ASTSGGNYEQY
TRBV5-1,TRBJ1-1,ASSSQGANTEAF
TRBV29-1,TRBJ1-3,SVEGQLRNTIY
TRBV27,TRBJ1-5,ASRDRGTYSNQPQH
TRBV7-9,TRBJ2-2,ASSSSGGELF